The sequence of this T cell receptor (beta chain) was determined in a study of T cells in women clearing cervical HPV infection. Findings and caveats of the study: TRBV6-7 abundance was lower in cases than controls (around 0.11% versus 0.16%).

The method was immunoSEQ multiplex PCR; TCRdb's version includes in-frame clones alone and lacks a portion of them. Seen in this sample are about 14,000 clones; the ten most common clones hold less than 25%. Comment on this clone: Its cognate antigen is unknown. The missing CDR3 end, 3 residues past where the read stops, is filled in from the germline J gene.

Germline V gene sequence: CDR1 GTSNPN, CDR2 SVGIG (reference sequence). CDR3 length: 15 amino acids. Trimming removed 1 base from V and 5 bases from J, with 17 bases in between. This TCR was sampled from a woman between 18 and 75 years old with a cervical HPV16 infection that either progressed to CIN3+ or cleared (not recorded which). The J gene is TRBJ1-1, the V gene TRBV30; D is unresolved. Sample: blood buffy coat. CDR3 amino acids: CAWSDPVRVFTEAFF. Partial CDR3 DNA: TGTGCCTGGAGTGACCCCGTGAGGGTATTTACTGAA.